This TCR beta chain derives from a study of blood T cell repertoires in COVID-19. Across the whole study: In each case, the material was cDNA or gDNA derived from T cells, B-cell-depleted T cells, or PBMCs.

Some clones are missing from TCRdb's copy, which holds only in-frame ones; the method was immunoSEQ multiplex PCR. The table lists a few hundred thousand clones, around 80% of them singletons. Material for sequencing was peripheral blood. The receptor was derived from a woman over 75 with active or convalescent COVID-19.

This chain's CDR3 is CASRPDRGDTEAFF. DNA for the CDR3: TGTGCCAGCAGACCGGACAGGGGCGACACTGAAGCTTTCTTT. The chain links TRBV7-9 to TRBJ1-1; 9 bases line up with TRBD1. The germline gives CDR1 SEHNR, CDR2 FQNEAQ (reference sequence). V trimming: 6 bases; J trimming: 3 bases; junction bases outside the gene matches: 5. This CDR3 region has 14 residues.